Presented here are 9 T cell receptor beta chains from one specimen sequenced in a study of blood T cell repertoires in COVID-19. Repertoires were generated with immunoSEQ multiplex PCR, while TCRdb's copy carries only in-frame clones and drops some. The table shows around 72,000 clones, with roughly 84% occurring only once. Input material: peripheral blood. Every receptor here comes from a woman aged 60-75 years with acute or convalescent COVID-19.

The CDR3, as DNA: TGTGCCAGTAAGGGGGGGGACTTTAGATCCAGCACTGAAGCTTTCTTT. Translating it yields CASKGGDFRSSTEAFF. The V and J genes are TRBV19 and TRBJ1-1; a possible D gene is TRBD1 (6 bases). The CDR3 runs 16 residues. Per germline, CDR1 LNHDA and CDR2 SQIVND (reference sequence). V lost 7 bases and J lost 4, with 22 bases in between. Full variable domain (remainder filled in from reference TRBV19 and TRBJ1-1): DGGITQSPKYLFRKEGQNVTLSCEQNLNHDAMYWYRQDPGQGLRLIYYSQIVNDFQKGDIAEGYSVSREKKESFPLTVTSAQKNPTAFYLCASKGGDFRSSTEAFFGQGTRLTVV.

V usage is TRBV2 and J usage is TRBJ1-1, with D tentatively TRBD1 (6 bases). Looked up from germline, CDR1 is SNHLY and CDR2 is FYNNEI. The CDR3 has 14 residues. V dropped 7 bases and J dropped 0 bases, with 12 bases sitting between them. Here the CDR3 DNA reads TGTGCCAGCATGAGGGGGTACATGAACACTGAAGCTTTCTTT. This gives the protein CASMRGYMNTEAFF. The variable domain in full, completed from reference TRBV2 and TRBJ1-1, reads EPEVTQTPSHQVTQMGQEVILRCVPISNHLYFYWYRQILGQKVEFLVSFYNNEISEKSEIFDDQFSVERPDGSNFTLKIRSTKLEDSAMYFCASMRGYMNTEAFFGQGTRLTVV.

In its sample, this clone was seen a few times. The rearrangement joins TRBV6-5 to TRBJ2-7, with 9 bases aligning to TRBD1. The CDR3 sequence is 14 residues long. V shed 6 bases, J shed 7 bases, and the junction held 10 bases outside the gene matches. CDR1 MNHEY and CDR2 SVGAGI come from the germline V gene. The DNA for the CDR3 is TGTGCCAGCAGCGCCGTACAGGGGGCACGGGAGCAGTACTTC. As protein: CASSAVQGAREQYF.

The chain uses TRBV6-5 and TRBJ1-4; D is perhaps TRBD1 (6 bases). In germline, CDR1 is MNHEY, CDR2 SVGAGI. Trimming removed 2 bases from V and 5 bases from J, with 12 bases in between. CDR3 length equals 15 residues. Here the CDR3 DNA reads TGTGCCAGCAGTTACGATGGGACACCCAATGAAAAACTGTTTTTT. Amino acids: CASSYDGTPNEKLFF.

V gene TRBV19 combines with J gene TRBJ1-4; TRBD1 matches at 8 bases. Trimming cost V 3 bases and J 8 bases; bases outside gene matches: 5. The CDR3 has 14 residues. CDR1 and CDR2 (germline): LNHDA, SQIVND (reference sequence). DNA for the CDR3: TGTGCCAGTAGTATCGGACAGGGTGAAGAAAAACTGTTTTTT. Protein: CASSIGQGEEKLFF.

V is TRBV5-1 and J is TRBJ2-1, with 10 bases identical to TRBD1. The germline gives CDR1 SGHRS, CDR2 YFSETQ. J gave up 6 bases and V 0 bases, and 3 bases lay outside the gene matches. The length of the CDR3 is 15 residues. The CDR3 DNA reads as TGCGCCAGCAGCTTGGGGCGGACAGGGGGCAATGAGCAGTTCTTC. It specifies CASSLGRTGGNEQFF.

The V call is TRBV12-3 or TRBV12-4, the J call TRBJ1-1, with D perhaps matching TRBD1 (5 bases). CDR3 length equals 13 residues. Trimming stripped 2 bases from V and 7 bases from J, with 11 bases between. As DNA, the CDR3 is TGTGCCAGCAGTTTATGGGGGGGAATTGAAGCTTTCTTT. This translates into CASSLWGGIEAFF.

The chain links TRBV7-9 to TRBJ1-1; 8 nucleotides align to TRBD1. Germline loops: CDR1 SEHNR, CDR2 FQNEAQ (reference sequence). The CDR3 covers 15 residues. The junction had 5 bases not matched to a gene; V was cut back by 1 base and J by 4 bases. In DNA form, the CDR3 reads TGTGCCAGCAGCTTAGGGTCAGGGGGCTTCACTGAAGCTTTCTTT. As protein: CASSLGSGGFTEAFF. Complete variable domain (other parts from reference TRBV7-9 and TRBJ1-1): DTGVSQNPRHKITKRGQNVTFRCDPISEHNRLYWYRQTLGQGPEFLTYFQNEAQLEKSRLLSDRFSAERPKGSFSTLEIQRTEQGDSAMYLCASSLGSGGFTEAFFGQGTRLTVV.

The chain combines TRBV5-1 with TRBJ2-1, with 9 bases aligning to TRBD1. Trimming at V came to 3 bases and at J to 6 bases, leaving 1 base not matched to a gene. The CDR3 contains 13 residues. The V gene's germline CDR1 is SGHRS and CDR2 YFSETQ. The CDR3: CASSSGQGNEQFF. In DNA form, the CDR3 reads TGCGCCAGCAGCTCGGGACAGGGCAATGAGCAGTTCTTC. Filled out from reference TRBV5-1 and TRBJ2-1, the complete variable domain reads KAGVTQTPRYLIKTRGQQVTLSCSPISGHRSVSWYQQTPGQGLQFLFEYFSETQRNKGNFPGRFSGRQFSNSRSEMNVSTLELGDSALYLCASSSGQGNEQFFGPGTRLTVL.